The 24 T cell receptor beta chains reported below all come from one sample, sequenced in a study of regulatory T cells in long-lasting Graves disease. The TCR beta library used iRepertoire HTBI primers with Arm-PCR amplification of CDR3. TCRdb processed the multiplex PCR reads anew with MiXCR; each CDR3 protein has one entry. The sample consists of about 540,000 distinct CDR3 sequences, roughly 12% of them appearing once. Time point reported: newly diagnosed GD, antithyroid drugs for less than 3 months. From PBMCs, RNA was extracted and then used to make the TCR library. These same records also appear under a second study, on T cells in Graves' hyperthyroidism and ophthalmopathy.

Sample: peripheral blood mononuclear cells (PBMCs), taken at new diagnosis, from a patient treated with antithyroid drugs. These receptors were taken from a young man with Graves disease.

As to this clonotype: Since a much larger clone is just one base distant, this may be a read error. This chain links TRBV29-1 with TRBJ2-7; a possible D gene is TRBD2 (5 bases). In germline, CDR1 is SQVTM, CDR2 ANQGSEA. Trimming left V 3 bases short and J 7 bases short, with 16 bases between. The length of the CDR3 is 13 residues. The DNA of the CDR3 is TGCAGCGTTGACCCGTCGGGATACAATGAGCAGTACTTC. The encoded protein is CSVDPSGYNEQYF.

This clonotype was detected a few times. This sequence may be a read error, since a much larger clone differs from it by one base. The chain recombines TRBV29-1 with TRBJ2-5; D call uncertain. CDR3 size: 13 residues. Germline CDR1 and CDR2: SQVTM and ANQGSEA. CDR3 loop: CSLDRSDQETQYF. DNA for the CDR3: TGCAGCCTTGATCGGAGCGACCAAGAGACCCAGTACTTC. Full variable domain (outside the CDR3, taken from reference TRBV29-1 and TRBJ2-5): SAVISQKPSRDICQRGTSLTIQCQVDSQVTMMFWYRQQPGQSLTLIATANQGSEATYESGFVIDKFPISRPNLTFSTLTVSNMSPEDSSIYLCSLDRSDQETQYFGPGTRLLVL.

As regards this clonotype: This may arise from a read error, as a much more abundant clone is one base away. The conserved closing phenylalanine or tryptophan is absent in this CDR3, likely reflecting a read error. CDR3 nucleotides: TGTGCCAGCAGGCGGGAAGCGACCGATTCACCCCTCCACTTG. Its protein is CASRREATDSPLHL. V gene TRBV7-9 combines with J gene TRBJ1-6; D is uncertain. V lost 6 bases, J lost 8 bases, and 14 bases lay in between. This CDR3 contains 14 residues. Germline V gene data show CDR1 as SEHNR and CDR2 as FQNEAQ (reference sequence).

This clonotype has a count of ten or more. The chain combines TRBV7-2 with TRBJ2-5; perhaps TRBD1 as D (5 bases). This CDR3 has 14 amino acids. The V gene lost 4 bases and the J gene lost 1 base, with 10 bases spanning the gap. CDR1 is SGHTA and CDR2 is FQGNSA in the germline V gene. The CDR3 protein is CASSSTTGQETQYF. The CDR3 coding sequence is TGTGCCAGCAGCTCGACCACAGGCCAAGAGACCCAGTACTTC.

This clonotype was recorded many times. The chain has TRBV5-5 and TRBJ2-7, with D perhaps TRBD2 (6 bases). Germline lookup yields CDR1 SGHKS and CDR2 YYEKEE (reference sequence). V lost 5 bases and J 3 bases, leaving 21 bases between the germline ends. The CDR3 is 16 residues long. CDR3 protein: CASSLEGGRVNYEQYF. CDR3 sequence (DNA): TGTGCCAGCAGTCTTGAGGGAGGTAGAGTCAACTACGAGCAGTACTTC.

This sequence joins TRBV5-1 and TRBJ2-3; 9 positions agree with TRBD2. This CDR3 contains 15 residues. Germline CDR1 is SGHRS and CDR2 is YFSETQ. V shed 3 bases, J shed 5 bases, and the junction held 7 bases outside the gene matches. This chain's CDR3 is CASSSGGLAKDTQYF. The CDR3 DNA reads as TGCGCCAGCAGCTCCGGCGGACTAGCGAAAGATACGCAGTATTTT.

This clonotype was recorded at least ten times. The rearrangement links TRBV20-1 to TRBJ2-1; 12 bases agree with TRBD2. V dropped 3 bases and J dropped 5; count of bases not matched to a gene: 2. Germline V gives CDR1 DFQATT, CDR2 SNEGSKA (reference sequence). This CDR3 region has 14 residues. The CDR3 DNA reads as TGCAGTGCTAGCCGGACTAGCGGGAACAATGAGCAGTTCTTC. Its translation is CSASRTSGNNEQFF.

The chain recombines TRBV7-9 with TRBJ2-7; TRBD1 matches 9 bases. Germline-derived CDR1 and CDR2 are SEHNR and FQNEAQ (reference sequence). CDR3 length equals 13 residues. With V trimmed by 8 bases and J by 0 bases, 2 bases remained unmatched. The DNA for the CDR3 is TGTGCCAGCCGGGACAGGGACTCCTACGAGCAGTACTTC. It specifies CASRDRDSYEQYF.

This clonotype was counted between two and nine times. The chain uses TRBV7-9 and TRBJ2-7; D unclear. V gave up 5 bases and J gave up 3 bases, with 14 bases separating them. The CDR3 is made up of 14 amino acids. In germline, CDR1 is SEHNR, CDR2 FQNEAQ (reference sequence). The CDR3 bases are TGTGCCAGCAGCCTGGGTCTCCCCATCTACGAGCAGTACTTC. This gives the protein CASSLGLPIYEQYF. The entire variable domain, with the rest obtained from reference TRBV7-9 and TRBJ2-7, is as follows: DTGVSQNPRHKITKRGQNVTFRCDPISEHNRLYWYRQTLGQGPEFLTYFQNEAQLEKSRLLSDRFSAERPKGSFSTLEIQRTEQGDSAMYLCASSLGLPIYEQYFGPGTRLTVT.

This clonotype has a handful of counts. Here the CDR3 reads CASSVDRGLKDTQYF. For the CDR3, the DNA is TGTGCCAGCAGTGTGGACAGGGGGCTGAAAGATACGCAGTATTTT. The J gene is TRBJ2-3, the V gene TRBV6-1; 11 bases line up with TRBD1. This CDR3 comprises 15 residues. The V gene's germline CDR1 is MNHNS and CDR2 SASEGT. V was clipped by 4 bases and J by 5 bases; unmatched bases: 5.

This clonotype came up many times. V gene TRBV7-2 combines with J gene TRBJ2-3, with a tentative D call TRBD2 (5 bases). Trimming pared 1 base from V and 1 base from J, leaving 9 bases between. The germline V gene has CDR1 SGHTA and CDR2 FQGNSA. The CDR3 is made up of 15 amino acids. CDR3 coding DNA: TGTGCCAGCAGCTTAGGTCCAGCGGGCACAGATACGCAGTATTTT. It encodes CASSLGPAGTDTQYF.

Here the CDR3 DNA reads TGCAGTGCTAGCTTGGCTGCAGATACGCAGTATTTT. Its translation is CSASLAADTQYF. The J gene is TRBJ2-3, the V gene TRBV20-1; no clear D. Germline-derived CDR1 and CDR2 are DFQATT and SNEGSKA (reference sequence). Trimming removed 3 bases at V and 4 bases at J, with 8 bases between. The CDR3 spans 12 residues.

This clonotype was seen a handful of times. This chain uses TRBV5-6 with TRBJ1-2; D gene uncertain. Germline values: CDR1 SGHDT, CDR2 YYEEEE. This CDR3 is built from 12 residues. The V end was cut by 3 bases, the J end by 5 bases, with 8 bases between. The CDR3 region is CASSSELYGYTF. The CDR3 nucleotides are TGTGCCAGCAGCTCCGAATTATATGGCTACACCTTC.

This clonotype was counted once. CDR3 bases: TGTGCCATCAGTGAGAAACCAGGTCCGAACACTGAAGCTTTCTTT. It encodes CAISEKPGPNTEAFF. The rearrangement links TRBV10-3 to TRBJ1-1; no clear D. V gave up 2 bases and J gave up 1 base, with 11 bases separating them. The CDR3 has 15 residues. Germline-derived CDR1 and CDR2 are ENHRY and SYGVKD.

At least ten counts were recorded for this clonotype. This chain joins TRBV25-1 and TRBJ2-7; D gene unclear. CDR3 size: 11 residues. The germline CDR1 and CDR2 sequences are MGHDK and SYGVNS. V lost 0 bases and J lost 7, with 4 bases in between. The CDR3 loop reads CASSEYEEQYF. The CDR3 region has the DNA TGTGCCAGCAGTGAATATGAGGAGCAGTACTTC.

This clonotype was observed many times. In DNA form, the CDR3 reads TGTGCCAGCAGTGAACTGATTACTACAAGCTCCTACGAGCAGTACTTC. Its translation is CASSELITTSSYEQYF. The V and J genes are TRBV2 and TRBJ2-7; no definite D call. Germline CDR1 is SNHLY and CDR2 is FYNNEI. V was shortened by 2 bases and J by 0 bases, with 14 bases between the two germline ends. The CDR3 sequence is 16 residues long.

This clonotype was found many times. The chain uses TRBV27 and TRBJ1-4; D not certain. From germline, CDR1 is MNHEY and CDR2 SMNVEV (reference sequence). The CDR3 is 14 residues long. Trimming stripped 7 bases from V and 2 bases from J, with 11 bases between. The CDR3 is CASKLGPTNEKLFF. In DNA, the CDR3 is TGTGCCAGCAAATTAGGTCCGACTAATGAAAAACTGTTTTTT.

The rearrangement joins TRBV7-9 to TRBJ2-2, with D unresolved. Germline V gene data show CDR1 as SEHNR and CDR2 as FQNEAQ (reference sequence). The CDR3 extends over 17 amino acids. V was clipped by 5 bases and J by 3 bases, with 19 bases between them. The CDR3: CASSAWPFRADTGELFF. The CDR3 DNA sequence: TGTGCCAGCAGCGCCTGGCCTTTCCGTGCGGACACCGGGGAGCTGTTTTTT.

This clonotype has at least ten counts. V gene TRBV10-3 combines with J gene TRBJ2-7; 9 nucleotides line up with TRBD2. The germline CDR1 and CDR2 sequences are ENHRY and SYGVKD. CDR3 size: 14 residues. V dropped 7 bases and J dropped 2; count of bases not matched to a gene: 6. The CDR3 loop is CAIKEREAAYEQYF. Written as DNA, the CDR3 is TGTGCCATCAAGGAGCGGGAGGCGGCCTACGAGCAGTACTTC.

At least ten counts were recorded for this clonotype. V usage is TRBV20-1 and J usage is TRBJ2-2; D gene ambiguous. Germline lookup yields CDR1 DFQATT and CDR2 SNEGSKA (reference sequence). With 5 bases removed from V and 1 base from J, the gap between germline ends came to 8 bases. The CDR3 runs 13 residues. CDR3: CSAPDKNTGELFF. CDR3 in DNA: TGCAGTGCTCCTGACAAGAACACCGGGGAGCTGTTTTTT.

The chain uses TRBV20-1 and TRBJ1-3; TRBD1 agrees at 8 bases. Germline trimming cut 3 bases from V and 4 bases from J; bases unmatched to any gene: 5. The CDR3 has 14 residues. The germline gives CDR1 DFQATT, CDR2 SNEGSKA (reference sequence). The CDR3 protein is CSARNRGDGNTIYF. The DNA of the CDR3 is TGCAGTGCTAGGAACAGGGGGGACGGAAACACCATATATTTT.

There are a few counts of this clonotype. The chain recombines TRBV10-2 with TRBJ2-7; D gene unclear. CDR3 length: 12 residues. Germline assignment: CDR1 WSHSY and CDR2 SAAADI. V shed 6 bases and J shed 6 bases, with 12 bases lying between them. The CDR3: CASRETLSEQYF. DNA of the CDR3: TGCGCCAGCAGAGAGACACTTTCCGAGCAGTACTTC.

This clonotype was seen ten or more times. The chain uses TRBV9 and TRBJ2-5; 12 nucleotides agree with TRBD2. The ends lost 1 base at V and 1 base at J; junction bases unmatched: 8. CDR1 is SGDLS, CDR2 YYNGEE, per germline. This CDR3 is 18 amino acids long. For the CDR3, the DNA is TGTGCCAGCAGCGTAAGGCTAGCGGGAGGGCCCTCCCAAGAGACCCAGTACTTC. Its translation: CASSVRLAGGPSQETQYF.

This chain connects TRBV25-1 to TRBJ2-7; D tentatively fits TRBD1 or TRBD2 (5 bases each). This CDR3 contains 16 residues. The germline V gene has CDR1 MGHDK and CDR2 SYGVNS. The V gene lost 4 bases and the J gene lost 2 bases, with 18 bases spanning the gap. Written as DNA, the CDR3 is TGTGCCAGCAGTGGCCGGGACCGAGTGAGCACCTACGAGCAGTACTTC. This codes for CASSGRDRVSTYEQYF.